This T cell receptor beta chain came from a study of T cell repertoires in cytomegalovirus infection. About this clonotype itself: Its specificity is not known.

TCRdb analysed the reads with MiXCR anew, one entry per CDR3 protein. The sample holds under 450,000 distinct CDR3 sequences, roughly 34% seen once. CDR3 length: 16 amino acids. The junction had 11 bases not matched to a gene; V was cut back by 2 bases and J by 8 bases. CDR1 and CDR2 (germline): MGHRA, YSYEKL. This sample comprised cultured PBMCs, obtained from culture after CMV antigen stimulation. The chain recombines TRBV4-1 with TRBJ2-1, with 8 positions matching TRBD2. The clonotype originates from a human donor in good health (CMV status not recorded). Some clones in this sample may be carry-over from other donors' samples. CDR3 region: CASSQRGGGGGDEQFF. CDR3 nucleotides: TGCGCCAGCAGCCAACGGGGGGGGGGGGGGGGCGATGAGCAGTTCTTC.